Following are 26 T cell receptor beta chains from one sample sequenced in a study of cytomegalovirus exposure and HLA in healthy donors. Use of 60 Vbeta and 13 Jbeta primers characterized the PCR. The table came from immunoSEQ multiplex PCR; TCRdb's copy has only in-frame clones and leaves some out. The sample yields around 180,000 clones, over 70% seen once. The sample consisted of PBMCs. These receptors were obtained from a man in his forties in good health and CMV-seronegative.

The chain couples TRBV4-1 to TRBJ2-1, with 10 bases that match TRBD2. The V gene end was trimmed by 0 bases and the J gene end by 4 bases; junction bases not matched to a gene: 3. The CDR3 runs to 16 residues. Per the germline V gene, CDR1 is MGHRA and CDR2 is YSYEKL. CDR3 region: CASSQEASGSYNEQFF. CDR3 nucleotides: TGCGCCAGCAGCCAAGAAGCTAGCGGGAGTTACAATGAGCAGTTCTTC.

The V gene is TRBV5-4, the J gene TRBJ2-7, with 10 bases identical to TRBD1. CDR3 length: 15 amino acids. V shed 0 bases and J 2 bases; nucleotides not matched to a gene: 2. The V gene's germline CDR1 is SGHNT and CDR2 YYREEE (reference sequence). DNA for the CDR3: TGTGCCAGCAGCTTGGCGGGACAGGGGACCTACGAGCAGTACTTC. Translating it yields CASSLAGQGTYEQYF. Full variable domain (rest looked up from reference TRBV5-4 and TRBJ2-7): ETGVTQSPTHLIKTRGQQVTLRCSSQSGHNTVSWYQQALGQGPQFIFQYYREEENGRGNFPPRFSGLQFPNYSSELNVNALELDDSALYLCASSLAGQGTYEQYFGPGTRLTVT.

In DNA, the CDR3 is TGTGCCAGCAGCGGAACCGGGACAGGAGGGGGCTACACCTTC. Residues: CASSGTGTGGGYTF. The chain joins TRBV7-9 to TRBJ1-2, with 8 bases aligning to TRBD1. Losses at the gene ends were 5 bases for V and 8 bases for J; bases not matched to a gene: 10. The CDR3 extends over 14 amino acids. The V gene's germline CDR1 is SEHNR and CDR2 FQNEAQ (reference sequence).

The CDR3 DNA follows: TGTGCCAGCAGTGTCCGGACAGGGAAAGATGGCTACACCTTC. Amino acids: CASSVRTGKDGYTF. The V gene is TRBV6-1, the J gene TRBJ1-2; 8 bases align to TRBD1. This CDR3 is built from 14 residues. After removal of 4 bases from V and 6 bases from J, the junction contained 7 bases not matched to a gene. Germline CDR1 and CDR2: MNHNS and SASEGT.

This sequence joins TRBV5-6 and TRBJ2-1, with 7 bases aligning to TRBD2. The CDR3 is 13 amino acids. The germline gives CDR1 SGHDT, CDR2 YYEEEE. Germline trimming cut 5 bases from V and 7 bases from J; bases unmatched to any gene: 6. The chain's CDR3 is CASRSVSGNEQFF. In nucleotides, the CDR3 is TGTGCCAGCAGGTCCGTTAGCGGGAATGAGCAGTTCTTC.

This rearrangement joins TRBV6-5 to TRBJ1-5, with 7 bases matching TRBD1. CDR3 length: 14 residues. The ends lost 6 bases at V and 7 bases at J; junction bases unmatched: 9. Per the germline V gene, CDR1 is MNHEY and CDR2 is SVGAGI. The CDR3 reads CASSRQGRGQPQHF. The CDR3 coding sequence is TGTGCCAGCAGCCGACAGGGTCGGGGCCAGCCCCAGCATTTT.

The J gene is TRBJ2-5, the V gene TRBV7-9, with D perhaps matching TRBD1 (6 bases). The germline gives CDR1 SEHNR, CDR2 FQNEAQ (reference sequence). The CDR3 contains 15 residues. The V end was cut by 5 bases, the J end by 0 bases, with 13 bases between. The CDR3 reads CASSGRTENQETQYF. CDR3 coding DNA: TGTGCCAGCAGCGGTCGGACAGAAAACCAAGAGACCCAGTACTTC. The full variable domain, in which reference TRBV7-9 and TRBJ2-5 provide the parts outside the CDR3, is DTGVSQNPRHKITKRGQNVTFRCDPISEHNRLYWYRQTLGQGPEFLTYFQNEAQLEKSRLLSDRFSAERPKGSFSTLEIQRTEQGDSAMYLCASSGRTENQETQYFGPGTRLLVL.

V gene TRBV2 combines with J gene TRBJ2-1, with 8 positions matching TRBD2. Per germline, CDR1 SNHLY and CDR2 FYNNEI. V dropped 2 bases and J dropped 5; count of bases not matched to a gene: 11. The CDR3 length is 17 residues. The CDR3: CASSEQLAGLEDNEQFF. The CDR3, as DNA: TGTGCCAGCAGTGAACAGCTAGCGGGCCTAGAAGACAATGAGCAGTTCTTC.

This sequence joins TRBV18 and TRBJ1-2; 7 bases map to TRBD1. V was pared by 3 bases and J by 8 bases, with 9 bases of the junction left unmatched. The CDR3 spans 14 residues. CDR1 and CDR2 (germline): KGHSH, LQKENI. The CDR3 loop is CASSPPGTAGGYTF. CDR3 sequence (DNA): TGTGCCAGCTCACCCCCCGGGACAGCTGGGGGCTACACCTTC.

The genes are TRBV7-2 and TRBJ2-1; 9 nucleotides match TRBD2. The CDR3 is made up of 16 amino acids. Germline trimming cut 5 bases from V and 9 bases from J; bases unmatched to any gene: 14. Germline values: CDR1 SGHTA, CDR2 FQGNSA. The chain's CDR3 is CASSLVAGDGGGEQFF. The CDR3 nucleotides read TGTGCCAGCAGCCTCGTAGCGGGAGATGGCGGTGGTGAGCAGTTCTTC.

The chain links TRBV19 to TRBJ1-6; TRBD1 matches 8 bases. CDR3 size: 15 residues. Trimming cost V 5 bases and J 9 bases; bases outside gene matches: 9. The germline V gene has CDR1 LNHDA and CDR2 SQIVND (reference sequence). CDR3 DNA: TGTGCCAGTAGTCCTATTCAGGGGGCTGGTTCACCCCTCCACTTT. Its translation: CASSPIQGAGSPLHF. The complete variable domain, with remaining parts taken from reference TRBV19 and TRBJ1-6, reads DGGITQSPKYLFRKEGQNVTLSCEQNLNHDAMYWYRQDPGQGLRLIYYSQIVNDFQKGDIAEGYSVSREKKESFPLTVTSAQKNPTAFYLCASSPIQGAGSPLHFGNGTRLTVT.

The chain combines TRBV30 with TRBJ2-7; 9 nucleotides align to TRBD1. Germline V gene lookup returns CDR1 GTSNPN and CDR2 SVGIG (reference sequence). J was trimmed by 2 bases and V by 3 bases; bases with no gene match: 8. The length of the CDR3 is 15 residues. In DNA form, the CDR3 reads TGTGCCTGGAGCTTGGGACAGGGTATTCCCTACGAGCAGTACTTC. Translated: CAWSLGQGIPYEQYF.

This clone was seen a handful of times. This rearrangement joins TRBV18 to TRBJ2-7; TRBD1 matches at 7 bases. J lost 3 bases, V lost 4 bases, and 6 bases had no gene match. This CDR3 is 14 amino acids long. From germline, CDR1 is KGHSH and CDR2 LQKENI. CDR3 nucleotides: TGTGCCAGCTCACTACGGACAGGAGACTACGAGCAGTACTTC. This codes for CASSLRTGDYEQYF.

The chain employs TRBV7-2 and TRBJ1-3, with 8 bases fitting TRBD1. Trimming at V came to 5 bases and at J to 7 bases, leaving 13 bases not matched to a gene. The CDR3 has 16 residues. Germline CDR1 is SGHTA and CDR2 is FQGNSA. This chain's CDR3 is CASSQTFDRGGNTIYF. In DNA form, the CDR3 reads TGTGCCAGCAGCCAAACATTCGACAGGGGCGGGAACACCATATATTTT.

This clone was observed a handful of times. CDR3 sequence reads: CASSHRGGNQPQHF. DNA of the CDR3: TGTGCCAGCAGCCACAGGGGAGGCAATCAGCCCCAGCATTTT. The chain joins TRBV27 to TRBJ1-5; 7 positions match TRBD1. The germline gives CDR1 MNHEY, CDR2 SMNVEV (reference sequence). Trimming removed 6 bases from V and 2 bases from J; junction bases left unmatched: 4. This CDR3 contains 14 residues.

The V gene is TRBV15, the J gene TRBJ1-4; weak D call: TRBD1 (6 bases). This CDR3 has 14 amino acids. The V end was cut by 5 bases, the J end by 3 bases, with 10 bases between. CDR1 LNHNV and CDR2 YYDKDF come from the germline V gene (reference sequence). CDR3 in amino acids: CATSGWGPNEKLFF. Here the CDR3 DNA reads TGTGCCACCAGCGGGTGGGGGCCTAATGAAAAACTGTTTTTT.

The chain employs TRBV18 and TRBJ1-2, with a tentative D call TRBD1 (6 bases). The CDR3 loop spans 14 amino acids. V lost 6 bases, J lost 8 bases, and 19 bases lay in between. Germline V gene sequence: CDR1 KGHSH, CDR2 LQKENI. CDR3 residues: CASSLAQGLGGYTF. CDR3 coding DNA: TGTGCCAGCTCTCTAGCACAGGGATTGGGCGGCTACACCTTC.

This chain joins TRBV5-1 and TRBJ2-2, with 8 positions matching TRBD2. This CDR3 spans 15 amino acids. The trim removed 4 bases at V and 1 base at J, leaving 3 bases unmatched. Germline V gene sequence: CDR1 SGHRS, CDR2 YFSETQ. CDR3: CASSPRGGNTGELFF. CDR3 coding DNA: TGCGCCAGCAGCCCTCGGGGGGGGAACACCGGGGAGCTGTTTTTT.

The genes are TRBV7-6 and TRBJ2-7; D is ambiguous. Per the germline V gene, CDR1 is SGHVS and CDR2 is FNYEAQ. CDR3 length: 13 amino acids. Trimming removed 5 bases at V and 2 bases at J, with 10 bases between. CDR3 sequence (DNA): TGTGCCAGCAGCATTACAAACACCTACGAGCAGTACTTC. This sequence encodes CASSITNTYEQYF.

The sample holds a few counts of this clone. The chain is built from TRBV7-2 and TRBJ1-4; 8 positions match TRBD1. This CDR3 region has 14 residues. Unmatched junction bases numbered 1, after V lost 4 bases and J lost 3 bases. In germline, CDR1 is SGHTA, CDR2 FQGNSA. CDR3 amino acids: CASSSTGANEKLFF. The CDR3 DNA is TGTGCCAGCAGCTCGACAGGGGCTAATGAAAAACTGTTTTTT.

The rearrangement uses TRBV6-1 and TRBJ1-2, with D uncertain. The ends were cut back, 0 bases at V and 9 bases at J, with 5 bases in the middle. The length of the CDR3 is 11 residues. Germline CDR1 and CDR2: MNHNS and SASEGT. CDR3 bases: TGTGCCAGCAGTGAAGCGCGGAGCTACACCTTC. Translation: CASSEARSYTF.

V is TRBV7-6 and J is TRBJ1-6; the D gene is possibly TRBD1 (6 bases). Germline V gives CDR1 SGHVS, CDR2 FNYEAQ. This CDR3 contains 14 residues. Trimming removed 5 bases at V and 10 bases at J, with 15 bases between. The CDR3 DNA sequence: TGTGCCAGCAGCCCAGGACAGAGGAGGTCACCCCTCCACTTT. Its protein is CASSPGQRRSPLHF. Complete variable domain (other parts from reference TRBV7-6 and TRBJ1-6): GAGVSQSPRYKVTKRGQDVALRCDPISGHVSLYWYRQALGQGPEFLTYFNYEAQQDKSGLPNDRFSAERPEGSISTLTIQRTEQRDSAMYRCASSPGQRRSPLHFGNGTRLTVT.

This chain uses TRBV5-4 with TRBJ2-5, with 9 bases lining up with TRBD2. In germline, CDR1 is SGHNT, CDR2 YYREEE (reference sequence). CDR3 length: 16 residues. The V and J ends lost 1 base and 5 bases, in that order; junction bases with no gene match: 9. For the CDR3, the DNA is TGTGCCAGCAGCTTGCGGGCGGGGGGGCGGGGGGAGACCCAGTACTTC. Translating gives CASSLRAGGRGETQYF.

This clone was seen a single time. V usage is TRBV7-2 and J usage is TRBJ2-3; no reliable D call. The CDR3 is 14 amino acids. Germline CDR1 and CDR2: SGHTA and FQGNSA. V gave up 1 base and J gave up 4 bases, with 9 bases separating them. CDR3 DNA sequence: TGTGCCAGCAGCTTAGACGCAGGCCCAGATACGCAGTATTTT. Protein sequence: CASSLDAGPDTQYF.

This chain uses TRBV5-6 with TRBJ2-2; D perhaps matches TRBD1 (7 bases). CDR3 length: 18 residues. Per germline, CDR1 SGHDT and CDR2 YYEEEE. Trimming removed 4 bases at V and 1 base at J, with 20 bases between. This CDR3 is CASSALGQVGGNTGELFF. CDR3 nucleotides: TGTGCCAGCAGCGCCCTCGGACAGGTGGGGGGGAACACCGGGGAGCTGTTTTTT.

Only a few counts were recorded for this clone. For the CDR3, the DNA is TGTGCCAGCAGCTTCCACCCCAGCTCCTACAATGAGCAGTTCTTC. Translated, it gives CASSFHPSSYNEQFF. The V call is TRBV11-3, the J call TRBJ2-1; D remains ambiguous. This CDR3 spans 15 amino acids. V was clipped by 3 bases and J by 0 bases, with 9 bases between them. In germline, CDR1 is SGHNT, CDR2 YENEEA.